This T cell receptor beta chain was retrieved from a study of cytomegalovirus exposure and HLA in healthy donors. Study in general: A prior study identified 100 million to 130 million unique TCR beta sequences from 150 million to 200 million T cells.

About this clone: Its antigen is undetermined.

The study, taken as a whole, reports: The authors later found most CMV-associated TCR beta chains appeared HLA-restricted. Reports indicated that the classifier achieved high specificity and sensitivity in diagnosing cytomegalovirus status. Fewer N-insertions (relative to the 666-donor mean) were reportedly seen in an Asian-associated ancestry cluster in a later analysis.

PCR used 60 Vbeta primers and 13 Jbeta primers. Method: immunoSEQ multiplex PCR; TCRdb's copy keeps in-frame clones and lacks some. Among approximately 160,000 clones listed, 70% to 75% were seen once. The sample consisted of PBMCs. This clonotype originated in a young man in good health and CMV-seropositive.

Written as DNA, the CDR3 is TGTGCCAGCAGTTTATCGGGACATAACTATGGCTACACCTTC. Encoded protein: CASSLSGHNYGYTF. The rearrangement joins TRBV28 to TRBJ1-2; perhaps TRBD1 as D (6 bases). Trimming left V 1 base short and J 1 base short, with 7 bases between. The V gene's germline CDR1 is MDHEN and CDR2 SYDVKM. The CDR3 runs to 14 residues.